These 18 T cell receptor beta chains originate from one sample sequenced in a study of regulatory T cells in long-lasting Graves disease. The time point denotes: newly diagnosed GD, antithyroid drugs for less than 3 months. PBMC RNA served as the TCR library source. CDR3-region Arm-PCR and iRepertoire HTBI primers produced the TCR beta libraries. Via MiXCR, TCRdb re-called the multiplex PCR reads, giving one row per CDR3 protein. Of 540,000 or so distinct CDR3 sequences in the sample, 13% are singletons; the top ten hold under 10%. The same sample was also studied in work on T cells in Graves' hyperthyroidism and ophthalmopathy.

The sequences come from peripheral blood mononuclear cells (PBMCs), collected at new diagnosis, from a patient treated with antithyroid drugs. These receptors were collected from a man between 25 and 39 years old with Graves disease.

In its sample, this clonotype was seen many times. The V and J genes are TRBV11-1 and TRBJ2-4; D might be TRBD1 or TRBD2, each matching 5 bases. CDR1 and CDR2 (germline): SGHAT, FQDESV (reference sequence). The CDR3 has 15 amino acids. V gave up 5 bases and J gave up 6 bases, with 17 bases separating them. The CDR3 is CASSRDGASVNIQYF. As DNA, the CDR3 is TGTGCCAGCAGCAGGGACGGTGCAAGTGTAAACATTCAGTACTTC.

This clonotype showed up many times. The J gene is TRBJ2-7, the V gene TRBV6-4; D may be TRBD1 (5 bases). Germline values: CDR1 MRHNA, CDR2 SNTAGT. The V end was cut by 8 bases, the J end by 3 bases, with 17 bases between. This CDR3 comprises 14 residues. Here the CDR3 reads CASARESGNYEQYF. CDR3 DNA: TGTGCCAGCGCCCGTGAGTCAGGGAACTACGAGCAGTACTTC.

This clonotype was seen only a few times. The rearrangement joins TRBV5-4 to TRBJ2-3; D is undetermined. Germline values: CDR1 SGHNT, CDR2 YYREEE (reference sequence). This CDR3 is built from 15 residues. The V end lost 4 bases, the J end lost 1 base, and 13 bases lay between the germline ends. The DNA for the CDR3 is TGTGCCAGCAGCCTCGGCCCTCGGGGCACAGATACGCAGTATTTT. Translation: CASSLGPRGTDTQYF.

This clonotype was seen at least ten times. The rearrangement links TRBV29-1 to TRBJ2-1; no firm D call. The CDR3 consists of 10 residues. Trimming left V 4 bases short and J 5 bases short, with 3 bases between. The germline gives CDR1 SQVTM, CDR2 ANQGSEA. CDR3 coding DNA: TGCAGCGTTGGGGACAATGAGCAGTTCTTC. Protein sequence: CSVGDNEQFF.

V is TRBV10-3 and J is TRBJ2-7; D is perhaps TRBD1 or TRBD2 (5 bases each). Per germline, CDR1 ENHRY and CDR2 SYGVKD. The CDR3 totals 15 residues. Trimming shortened V by 1 base and J by 2 bases, and 12 bases separated the two germline ends. This CDR3 is CAISEFWDPTYEQYF. The CDR3 DNA is TGTGCCATCAGTGAGTTCTGGGACCCAACCTACGAGCAGTACTTC.

At least ten counts were recorded for this clonotype. The chain links TRBV10-3 to TRBJ2-7; maybe TRBD2 (6 bases). The length of the CDR3 is 15 residues. Germline loops: CDR1 ENHRY, CDR2 SYGVKD. Trimming took 3 bases from V and 3 from J, leaving 15 bases between them. CDR3 amino acids: CAISEVDYFHYEQYF. CDR3 nucleotides: TGTGCCATCAGTGAAGTGGACTACTTCCACTACGAGCAGTACTTC.

The J gene is TRBJ2-1, the V gene TRBV11-2; 10 bases map to TRBD2. J was trimmed by 10 bases and V by 1 base; bases with no gene match: 7. The CDR3 runs to 15 residues. The germline CDR1 and CDR2 sequences are SGHAT and FQNNGV. The CDR3 coding sequence is TGTGCCAGCAGCTTAGTACTAGCGGGAAGGAAAGAGCAGTTCTTC. Translating gives CASSLVLAGRKEQFF. Supplemented by reference TRBV11-2 and TRBJ2-1, the full variable domain reads EAGVAQSPRYKIIEKRQSVAFWCNPISGHATLYWYQQILGQGPKLLIQFQNNGVVDDSQLPKDRFSAERLKGVDSTLKIQPAKLEDSAVYLCASSLVLAGRKEQFFGPGTRLTVL.

This CDR3 reads CASSHRGYTYEQYF. The CDR3 region has the DNA TGTGCCAGCAGCCACCGGGGTTACACCTACGAGCAGTACTTC. The chain uses TRBV3-1 and TRBJ2-7; D perhaps matches TRBD2 (5 bases). The CDR3 has 14 residues. Germline CDR1 and CDR2: LGHDT and YNNKEL (reference sequence). The germline V and J ends were trimmed by 3 bases and 2 bases, with 11 bases remaining between them.

This clonotype was observed a few times. V usage is TRBV20-1 and J usage is TRBJ2-7; a weak D match, TRBD2 (5 bases). V was cut by 6 bases and J by 7 bases, with 25 bases left in between. Germline V CDR1 and CDR2: DFQATT, SNEGSKA (reference sequence). The CDR3 loop spans 15 amino acids. The CDR3 coding sequence is TGCAGTGCAAATATAGCGAGAGGGTCTCGACGGGAGCAGTACTTC. Translated, it gives CSANIARGSRREQYF.

In its sample, this clonotype was seen many times. The V gene is TRBV11-2, the J gene TRBJ2-5, with D possibly TRBD2 on 6 matching bases. Between the trimmed V and J ends, which lost 2 bases and 2 bases, there was a span of 12 bases. Germline lookup yields CDR1 SGHAT and CDR2 FQNNGV. This CDR3 is 15 amino acids long. CDR3 sequence: CASSLPPGVQETQYF. CDR3 DNA sequence: TGTGCCAGCAGCTTACCGCCGGGGGTTCAAGAGACCCAGTACTTC.

This clonotype came up many times. The chain uses TRBV7-3 and TRBJ2-5, with 8 bases that match TRBD1. Unmatched junction bases numbered 8, after V lost 6 bases and J lost 2 bases. Germline V gene sequence: CDR1 SGHTA, CDR2 FQGTGA. The CDR3 is made up of 15 amino acids. The DNA for the CDR3 is TGTGCCAGCAGTCTGACAGGGGATATTCAAGAGACCCAGTACTTC. Residues: CASSLTGDIQETQYF.

This clonotype was counted many times. The chain recombines TRBV11-3 with TRBJ2-1; 9 positions match TRBD2. CDR1 and CDR2 from the germline V gene are SGHNT and YENEEA. V was pared by 1 base and J by 6 bases, with 4 bases of the junction left unmatched. This CDR3 region has 15 residues. The CDR3 nucleotides are TGTGCCAGCAGCTTAGCGGGACTAGCTGGCAATGAGCAGTTCTTC. Translated, it gives CASSLAGLAGNEQFF.

The chain combines TRBV29-1 with TRBJ2-1, with 9 positions matching TRBD1. V lost 6 bases, J lost 6 bases, and 9 bases stayed unmatched. The CDR3 covers 14 residues. CDR1 is SQVTM, CDR2 ANQGSEA, per germline. CDR3 protein: CSVSGGQGPNEQFF. Written as DNA, the CDR3 is TGCAGCGTGAGTGGGGGACAGGGCCCCAATGAGCAGTTCTTC.

This clonotype was observed many times. The rearrangement links TRBV5-1 to TRBJ2-7; D may be TRBD2 (5 bases). Germline values: CDR1 SGHRS, CDR2 YFSETQ. CDR3 length equals 13 residues. Trimming took 4 bases from V and 2 from J, leaving 10 bases between them. CDR3 in amino acids: CASSHGIPYEQYF. The CDR3 bases are TGCGCCAGCAGCCACGGGATCCCCTACGAGCAGTACTTC.

The sample holds many counts of this clonotype. The chain uses TRBV12-3 or TRBV12-4 and TRBJ1-5, with D maybe TRBD1 (6 bases). The CDR3 totals 12 residues. V was clipped by 5 bases and J by 10 bases, with 12 bases between them. CDR3 loop: CASSAMTGPQHF. The CDR3 DNA is TGTGCCAGCAGTGCCATGACAGGCCCCCAGCATTTT.

V and J are TRBV7-3 and TRBJ2-5, with D maybe TRBD1 (6 bases). Germline V CDR1 and CDR2: SGHTA, FQGTGA. This CDR3 is 14 amino acids long. V dropped 1 base and J dropped 7 bases, with 13 bases sitting between them. The CDR3 loop is CASSLSPGVGTQYF. The CDR3 nucleotides are TGTGCCAGCAGCTTAAGTCCAGGGGTGGGGACCCAGTACTTC.

The chain joins TRBV29-1 to TRBJ2-4; 9 bases agree with TRBD2. With 4 bases clipped from V and 0 bases from J, the junction kept 10 bases outside the gene matches. Germline values: CDR1 SQVTM, CDR2 ANQGSEA. CDR3 length equals 17 residues. The CDR3 sequence: CSVVGLAGTLAKNIQYF. The CDR3 DNA follows: TGCAGCGTTGTGGGGCTAGCGGGAACCCTAGCCAAAAACATTCAGTACTTC. Together with reference TRBV29-1 and TRBJ2-4, the CDR3 gives the full variable domain: SAVISQKPSRDICQRGTSLTIQCQVDSQVTMMFWYRQQPGQSLTLIATANQGSEATYESGFVIDKFPISRPNLTFSTLTVSNMSPEDSSIYLCSVVGLAGTLAKNIQYFGAGTRLSVL.

This clonotype was seen more than once but under ten times. The chain carries TRBV14 and TRBJ2-5; D perhaps matches TRBD1 (6 bases). The CDR3 extends over 17 amino acids. CDR1 is SGHDN, CDR2 FVKESK, per germline. V was trimmed by 0 bases and J by 5 bases, leaving 19 bases between them. CDR3 sequence reads: CASSQDPSEGERETQYF. CDR3 nucleotides: TGTGCCAGCAGCCAAGATCCTTCCGAGGGGGAACGGGAGACCCAGTACTTC.